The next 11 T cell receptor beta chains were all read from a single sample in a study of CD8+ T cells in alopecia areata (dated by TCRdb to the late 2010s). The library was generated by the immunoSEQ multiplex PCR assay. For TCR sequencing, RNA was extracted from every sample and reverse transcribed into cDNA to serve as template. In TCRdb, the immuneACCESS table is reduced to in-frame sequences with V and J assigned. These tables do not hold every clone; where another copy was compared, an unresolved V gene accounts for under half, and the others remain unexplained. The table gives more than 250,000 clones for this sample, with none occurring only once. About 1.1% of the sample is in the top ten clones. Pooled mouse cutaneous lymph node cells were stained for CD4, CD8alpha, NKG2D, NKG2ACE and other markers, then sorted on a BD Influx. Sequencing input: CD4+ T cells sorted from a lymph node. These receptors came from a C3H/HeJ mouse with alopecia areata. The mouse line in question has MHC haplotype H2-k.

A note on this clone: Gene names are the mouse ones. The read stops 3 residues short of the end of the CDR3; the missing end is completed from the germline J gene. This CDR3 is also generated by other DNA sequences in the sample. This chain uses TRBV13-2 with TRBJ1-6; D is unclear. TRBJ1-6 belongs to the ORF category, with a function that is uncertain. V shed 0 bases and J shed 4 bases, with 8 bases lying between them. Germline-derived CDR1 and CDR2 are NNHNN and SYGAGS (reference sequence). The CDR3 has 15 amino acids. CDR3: CASGDATEYNSPLYF. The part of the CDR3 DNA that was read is TGTGCCAGCGGTGATGCAACAGAATATAATTCGCCC.

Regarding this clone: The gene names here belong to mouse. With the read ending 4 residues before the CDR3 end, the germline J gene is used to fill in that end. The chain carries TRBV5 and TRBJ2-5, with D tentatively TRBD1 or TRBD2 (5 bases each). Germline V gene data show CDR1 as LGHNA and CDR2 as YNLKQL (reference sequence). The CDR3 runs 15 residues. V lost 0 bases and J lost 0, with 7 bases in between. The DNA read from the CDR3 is TGTGCCAGCAGCCAAGAGGGGGAGAACCAAGAC. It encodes CASSQEGENQD. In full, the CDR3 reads CASSQEGENQDTQYF.

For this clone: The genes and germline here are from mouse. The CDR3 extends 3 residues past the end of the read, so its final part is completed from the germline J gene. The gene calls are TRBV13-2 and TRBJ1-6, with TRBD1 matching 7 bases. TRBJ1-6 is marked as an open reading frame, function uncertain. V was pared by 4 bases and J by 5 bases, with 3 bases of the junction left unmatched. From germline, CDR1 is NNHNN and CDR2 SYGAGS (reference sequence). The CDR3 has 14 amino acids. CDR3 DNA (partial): TGTGCCAGCGGTTGGGGACAGCATAATTCGCCC. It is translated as CASGWGQHNSP. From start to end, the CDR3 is CASGWGQHNSPLYF.

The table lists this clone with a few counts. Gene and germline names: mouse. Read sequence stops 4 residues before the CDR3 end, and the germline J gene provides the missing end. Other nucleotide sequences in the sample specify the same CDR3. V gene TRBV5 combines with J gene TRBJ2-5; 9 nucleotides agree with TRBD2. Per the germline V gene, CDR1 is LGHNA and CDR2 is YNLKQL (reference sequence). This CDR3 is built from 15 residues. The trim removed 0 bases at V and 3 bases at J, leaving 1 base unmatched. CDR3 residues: CASSQELGGQDTQYF. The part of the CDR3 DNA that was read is TGTGCCAGCAGCCAAGAGCTGGGGGGGCAAGAC.

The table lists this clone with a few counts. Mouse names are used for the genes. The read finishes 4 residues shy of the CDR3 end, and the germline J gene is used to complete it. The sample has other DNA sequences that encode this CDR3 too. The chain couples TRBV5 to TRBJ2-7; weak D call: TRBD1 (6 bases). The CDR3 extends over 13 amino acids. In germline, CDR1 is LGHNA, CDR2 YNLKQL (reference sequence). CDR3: CASSPGQKYEQYF. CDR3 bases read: TGTGCCAGCAGCCCGGGACAAAAGTAT.

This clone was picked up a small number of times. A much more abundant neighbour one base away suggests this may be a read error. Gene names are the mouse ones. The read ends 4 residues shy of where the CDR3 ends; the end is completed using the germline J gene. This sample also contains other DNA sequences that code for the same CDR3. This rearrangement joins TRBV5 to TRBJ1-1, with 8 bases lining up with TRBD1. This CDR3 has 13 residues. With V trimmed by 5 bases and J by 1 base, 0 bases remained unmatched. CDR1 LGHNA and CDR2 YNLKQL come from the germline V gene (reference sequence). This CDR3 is CASSDRGNTEVFF. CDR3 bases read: TGTGCCAGCAGCGACAGGGGAAACACA.

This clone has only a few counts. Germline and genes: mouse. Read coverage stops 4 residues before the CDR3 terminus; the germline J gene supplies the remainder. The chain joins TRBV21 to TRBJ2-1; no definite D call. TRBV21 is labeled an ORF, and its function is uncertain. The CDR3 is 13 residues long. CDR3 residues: CASSQSIGAEQFF. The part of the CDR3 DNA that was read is TGTGCTAGCAGTCAATCGATAGGGGCT.

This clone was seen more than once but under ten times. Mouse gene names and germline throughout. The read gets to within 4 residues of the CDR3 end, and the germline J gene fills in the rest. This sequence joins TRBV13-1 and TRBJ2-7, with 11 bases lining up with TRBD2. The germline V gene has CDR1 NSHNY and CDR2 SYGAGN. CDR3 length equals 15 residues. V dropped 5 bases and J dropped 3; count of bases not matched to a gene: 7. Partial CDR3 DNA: TGTGCCAGCAGGGAAACCGGGACTGGGGGCTAT. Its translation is CASRETGTGGY. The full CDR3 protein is CASRETGTGGYEQYF.

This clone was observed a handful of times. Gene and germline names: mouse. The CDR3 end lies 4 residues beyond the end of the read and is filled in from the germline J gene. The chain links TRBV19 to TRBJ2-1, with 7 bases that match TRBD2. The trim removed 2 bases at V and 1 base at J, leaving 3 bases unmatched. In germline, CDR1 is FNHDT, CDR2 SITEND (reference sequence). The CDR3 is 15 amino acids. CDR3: CASSMVWGNYAEQFF. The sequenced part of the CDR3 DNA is TGTGCCAGCAGTATGGTCTGGGGGAACTATGCT. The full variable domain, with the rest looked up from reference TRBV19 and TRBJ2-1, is GGIITQTPKFLIGQEGQKLTLKCQQNFNHDTMYWYRQDSGKGLRLIYYSITENDLQKGDLSEGYDASREKKSSFSLTVTSAQKNEMAVFLCASSMVWGNYAEQFFGPGTRLTVL.

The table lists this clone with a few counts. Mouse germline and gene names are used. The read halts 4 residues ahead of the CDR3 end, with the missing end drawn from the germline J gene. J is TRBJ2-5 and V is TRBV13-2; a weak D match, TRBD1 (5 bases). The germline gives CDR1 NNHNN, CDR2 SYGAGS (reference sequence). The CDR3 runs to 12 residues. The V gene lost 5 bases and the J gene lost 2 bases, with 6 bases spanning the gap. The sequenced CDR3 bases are TGTGCCAGCGGGCAGGGCCAAGAC. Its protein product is CASGQGQD. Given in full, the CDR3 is CASGQGQDTQYF.

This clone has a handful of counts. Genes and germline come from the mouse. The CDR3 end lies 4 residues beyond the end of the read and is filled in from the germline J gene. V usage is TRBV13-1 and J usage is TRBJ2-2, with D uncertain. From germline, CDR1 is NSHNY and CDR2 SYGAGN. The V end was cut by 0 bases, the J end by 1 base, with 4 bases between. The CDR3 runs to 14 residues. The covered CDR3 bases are TGTGCCAGCAGTGATGGCAGAAACACCGGG. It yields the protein CASSDGRNTG. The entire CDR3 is CASSDGRNTGQLYF.